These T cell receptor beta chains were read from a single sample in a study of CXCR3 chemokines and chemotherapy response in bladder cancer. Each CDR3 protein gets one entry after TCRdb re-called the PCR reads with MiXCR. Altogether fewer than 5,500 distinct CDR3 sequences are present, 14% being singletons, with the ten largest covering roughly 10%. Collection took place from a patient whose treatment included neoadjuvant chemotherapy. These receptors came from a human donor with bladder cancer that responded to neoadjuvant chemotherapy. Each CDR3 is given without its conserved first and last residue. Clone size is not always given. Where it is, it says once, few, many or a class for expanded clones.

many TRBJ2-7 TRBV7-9 ASSLALGTEAYEQY
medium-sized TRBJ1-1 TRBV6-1 ASRLGDREWTEAF
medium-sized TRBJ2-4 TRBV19 ASRVGGSKNIQY
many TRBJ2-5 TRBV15 ATTEGQGAEETQY
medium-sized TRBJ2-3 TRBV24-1 ATSDRTGSSTDTQY
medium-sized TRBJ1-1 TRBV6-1 ASSVNKGNTEAF
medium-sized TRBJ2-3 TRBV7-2 ASSLGQSLAGGGDTQY
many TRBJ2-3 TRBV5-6 ASSLMARGTDTQY
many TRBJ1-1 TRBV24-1 ATSDRGREAF
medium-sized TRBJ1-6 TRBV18 ASSAGQGKTYNSPLH
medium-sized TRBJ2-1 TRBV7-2 ASSTSGISTNEQF
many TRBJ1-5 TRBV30 AWSSRKSAAPYSNQPQH
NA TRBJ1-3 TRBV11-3 ASSRQGSENTIY
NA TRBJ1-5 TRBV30 AWRDNLSNQPQH
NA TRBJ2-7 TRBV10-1 ASRPGTGGVYEQY
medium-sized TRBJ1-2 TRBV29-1 SVEDLSYGYT
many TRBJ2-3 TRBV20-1 SARSLAGYTDTQY
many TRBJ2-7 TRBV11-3 ASSLSGPYEQY
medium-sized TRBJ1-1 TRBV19 ASSMTDYNTEAF
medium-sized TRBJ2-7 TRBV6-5 ASGASGSYEQY
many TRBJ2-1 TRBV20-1 SAGGLSHSYNEQF
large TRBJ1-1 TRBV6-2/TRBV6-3 ASSYLGQGMGNTEAF
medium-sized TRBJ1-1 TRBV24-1 ATSDFTGAGAF
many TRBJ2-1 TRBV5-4 ASSLKLAGNEQF
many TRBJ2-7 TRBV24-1 ATSEGGFSYEQY
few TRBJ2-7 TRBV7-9 ASSLGTTYEQY
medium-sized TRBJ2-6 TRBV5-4 ASSPPAAGANVLT
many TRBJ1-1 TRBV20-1 SAAQDTNTEAF
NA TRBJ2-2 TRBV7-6 ASSLDFGRAGTGELF
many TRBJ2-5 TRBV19 ASSIVGTWSQETQY
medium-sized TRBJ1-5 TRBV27 ASSLRGGQGYYSNQPQH
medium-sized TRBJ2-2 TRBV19 ASSIGGSRTGELF
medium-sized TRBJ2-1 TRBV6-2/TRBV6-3 ASSEYYDLKYNEQF
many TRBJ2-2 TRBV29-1 SVNRGGTGELF
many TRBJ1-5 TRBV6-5 ASSLTGTGAQPQH
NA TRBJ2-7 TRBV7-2 ASSLIGLAGDGTYEQY
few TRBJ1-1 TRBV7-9 ASSLPLGMETEAF
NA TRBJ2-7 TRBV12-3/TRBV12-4 ASSFHLTSSYEQY
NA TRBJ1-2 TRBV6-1 ASSKGQGSYGYT
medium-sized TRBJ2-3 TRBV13 ASHQDREVHGLAGGPSETQY
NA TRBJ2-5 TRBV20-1 SARDGGTSGAKETQY
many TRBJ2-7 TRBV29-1 SGWDRGYEQY